Sequencing of this T cell receptor (beta chain) was carried out in a study of Tregs in tolerant kidney transplant recipients (dated by TCRdb to the late 2010s). In the study overall: TCRbeta sequencing was used in the study to identify donor-specific regulatory T cells before combined kidney and bone marrow transplantation, and the identified cells were then tracked after transplant. Several methods of expanding Tregs specific for an allogeneic donor were compared by TCRbeta repertoire sequencing in a few healthy controls. Overall results and qualifications from the work: The most biologically relevant and donor-specific TCRbeta repertoire appeared to be identified by expanding Tregs with activated donor B cells. Because the study included only a small number of patients, the results must be confirmed in larger populations and under other immunosuppression protocols. Although technical replication error seemed to be minimal, the question of biological reproducibility was not addressed directly.

As concerns this clone: No antigen is known for it. No much larger clone is present one base from it, and per-base qualities are unavailable.

The germline V gene specifies MGHDK as CDR1 and SYGVNS as CDR2. The CDR3 has 16 amino acids, counting the end cysteine and phenylalanine. The kept DNA is CDR3 alone, 48 bases in frame from the first base. V loses 4 bases at its end and J loses 3 bases; junction bases beyond the gene matches: 9. For TCRbeta CDR3 sequencing, genomic DNA from the sorted cells was extracted using the QIAGEN DNeasy Blood and Tissue Kit. High-throughput TCRbeta CDR3 sequencing, which included PCR amplification with bias correction and internal controls, was done commercially through immunoSEQ. The original pipeline was this. A unique productive TCRbeta sequence was defined by the CDR3 nucleotide sequence when primers matched, and otherwise by the CDR3 amino acid sequence together with the Vbeta and Jbeta genes. As a correction for sorting error, sequences shared between sorted populations at a frequency ratio of 2:1 or less were discarded, and the remaining shared sequences were assigned to the higher population. A sequence counted as donor-reactive if, in CFSE-low cells, the sequence had a frequency of at least 0.01% and was expanded at least 5-fold compared with unstimulated cells. Repertoire divergence was quantified by Jensen-Shannon divergence calculated from the top 100 TCRbeta sequences ranked by frequency. For samples with multiple sequencing runs, sorting error was corrected separately for each run before the runs were pooled. Drawn from immuneACCESS, this table holds only the in-frame rearrangements with V and J called that TCRdb kept. Clones are partly lost; checked studies trace under half to an unresolved V gene and leave the rest unexplained. Clonal size and the V and J genes are those of that table, whereas D and trimming came from the DNA. The sample records about 20,000 clones, 75% to 85% of which are singletons. The leading ten clones occupy almost 2.5% of the sample.

Unstimulated Tregs (CD4+CD25+CD127-), CD4+ non-Tregs (CD4+CD25-), CD4 and CD8 cells were FACS-sorted from thawed PBMCs. Before Treg sorting, thawed PBMCs were rested overnight at 37°C with approximately 190 IU/ml IL-2. Blood from healthy controls was obtained either from healthy volunteers or as purchased buffy coats. Healthy control blood was processed to PBMCs by Ficoll density gradient and cryopreserved, and patient PBMCs were collected before and after transplant. Specimen: Tregs from blood. This TCR came from a human donor in good health. Recombination connected TRBV25-1 to TRBJ2-1; TRBD1 lines up with 7 middle nucleotides. The bases read TGTGCCAGCAGTGGCTCAGGGGGTCTTTTCTACAATGAGCAGTTCTTC. This codes for CASSGSGGLFYNEQFF.